This T cell receptor beta chain comes out of a study of regulatory T cells in long-lasting Graves disease. V lost 1 base and J 6 bases, leaving 10 bases between the germline ends. The CDR3 contains 12 residues. The germline gives CDR1 DFQATT, CDR2 SNEGSKA (reference sequence). Time point here: newly diagnosed GD, antithyroid drugs for less than 3 months. Extracted RNA from PBMCs served as the source of the TCR library. This clonotype has at least ten counts. Building of the TCR beta libraries involved iRepertoire HTBI primers and Arm-PCR of CDR3 regions. TCRdb independently ran MiXCR on the multiplex PCR reads; one entry per CDR3 protein. The sample holds about 440,000 distinct CDR3 sequences, about a sixth seen once. These data also featured in a second study, about T cells in Graves' hyperthyroidism and ophthalmopathy.

The chain links TRBV20-1 to TRBJ2-7, with D hard to call. This clonotype was obtained from a woman between 18 and 29 years old with Graves disease. The sample consisted of peripheral blood mononuclear cells (PBMCs), taken at new diagnosis, from a patient treated with antithyroid drugs. CDR3 amino acids: CSARADPPEQYF. The CDR3 nucleotides are TGCAGTGCTAGAGCTGACCCCCCCGAGCAGTACTTC.